The rows below give T cell receptor beta chains drawn from one sample of a study of blood T cell repertoires in COVID-19. Produced via immunoSEQ multiplex PCR; TCRdb's table is partial and in-frame only. The table shows some 180,000 clones, with around four fifths occurring only once. What was sequenced was peripheral blood. The receptors come from a woman older than 75 with acute or convalescent COVID-19. CDR3s include the opening cysteine and the closing phenylalanine or tryptophan. Each record gives: CDR3 length, J gene, clone size, D gene, V gene, CDR3 DNA, CDR3 protein. A D gene is named only where the DNA matches it firmly. Only part of the rows carry a size: once, few, many, or a class if the clone is expanded.

>14|TRBJ1-2|.|.|TRBV3-1/TRBV3-2
TGTGCCAGCAGCCAAGATGGCCAGGGAAGGGGCTACACCTTC
CASSQDGQGRGYTF
>16|TRBJ1-1|.|.|TRBV18
TGTGCCAGCTCACCACCCCGGACAGCCATGAACACTGAAGCTTTCTTT
CASSPPRTAMNTEAFF
>14|TRBJ2-7|.|TRBD1|TRBV5-1
TGCGCCAGCAGCTTGAGCGACAGGGGTTACGAGCAGTACTTC
CASSLSDRGYEQYF
>17|TRBJ2-2|.|.|TRBV10-3
TGTGCCATCAGTGAGGGTTTGGCGGGAACGAACACCGGGGAGCTGTTTTTT
CAISEGLAGTNTGELFF
>15|TRBJ2-5|.|.|TRBV24-1
TGTGCCACCAGTGATGGTAGGGGTACCCAAGAGACCCAGTACTTC
CATSDGRGTQETQYF
>16|TRBJ2-3|.|.|TRBV5-1
TGCGCCAGCAGCTTGCCCTGGCCTCCGAGCACAGATACGCAGTATTTT
CASSLPWPPSTDTQYF
>16|TRBJ2-3|.|TRBD2|TRBV9
TGTGCCAGCAGCGACTCCGTTAGCGGGAGGGCAGATACGCAGTATTTT
CASSDSVSGRADTQYF
>16|TRBJ2-1|.|.|TRBV9
TGTGCCAGCAGCGGGCCCCTTGAACGGGGAAACAATGAGCAGTTCTTC
CASSGPLERGNNEQFF
>16|TRBJ2-1|.|TRBD1|TRBV5-4
TGTGCCAGCAGCCAGGACCAGGGGACAGCCTACAATGAGCAGTTCTTC
CASSQDQGTAYNEQFF
>14|TRBJ2-7|.|TRBD1|TRBV3-1/TRBV3-2
TGTGCCAGCAGCCAAGAAGAGAGGGGGCGAGAGCAGTACTTC
CASSQEERGREQYF
>16|TRBJ2-2|.|.|TRBV4-3
TGCGCCAGCAGCCAGTCAGGTGGGGCAAGCACCGGGGAGCTGTTTTTT
CASSQSGGASTGELFF
>15|TRBJ2-2|.|TRBD2|TRBV6-4
TGTGCCAGCAGTGCCCTAGCGGGAGACACCGGGGAGCTGTTTTTT
CASSALAGDTGELFF
>17|TRBJ1-5|.|TRBD1|TRBV9
TGTGCCAGCAGCGCCGGGACAGGGGTGTTGGGCAATCAGCCCCAGCATTTT
CASSAGTGVLGNQPQHF
>13|TRBJ2-7|.|TRBD2|TRBV5-5
TGTGCCAGCAGCTGGCGGGGGGCAGCCGAGCAGTACTTC
CASSWRGAAEQYF
>14|TRBJ1-4|.|TRBD1|TRBV30
TGTGCCTGGAGGGGGGACAGGGGAGAAGGAAAACTGTTTTTT
CAWRGDRGEGKLFF
>16|TRBJ1-6|.|.|TRBV4-2
TGTGCCAGCAGCCAAGTGGACAGTAATTATAATTCACCCCTCCACTTT
CASSQVDSNYNSPLHF
>14|TRBJ1-6|few|TRBD1|TRBV6-5
TGTGCCAGCACCGCTGGGACAGGGAGATCACCCCTCCACTTT
CASTAGTGRSPLHF
>14|TRBJ1-1|.|.|TRBV5-1
TGCGCCAGCAGCCTAACAGGGTCGAACACTGAAGCTTTCTTT
CASSLTGSNTEAFF
>14|TRBJ1-2|.|.|TRBV5-6
TGTGCCAGCAGCTCCGCCGCGGGAAGGGATGGCTACACCTTC
CASSSAAGRDGYTF
>16|TRBJ2-4|.|.|TRBV5-4
TGTGCCAGCAGCCTGGACCGAGATTTAGCCAAAAACATTCAGTACTTC
CASSLDRDLAKNIQYF
>16|TRBJ2-1|.|TRBD2|TRBV7-6
TGTGCCAGCAGCCTAGGACTAGCGGGAGGGTACAATGAGCAGTTCTTC
CASSLGLAGGYNEQFF
>15|TRBJ1-5|.|TRBD1|TRBV28
TGTGCCAGCAGCCAAACGGACAGGGCAAGGCAGCCCCAGCATTTT
CASSQTDRARQPQHF
>14|TRBJ2-2|.|TRBD1|TRBV30
TGTGCCTGGGCCGGGACAGTAAACACCGGGGAGCTGTTTTTT
CAWAGTVNTGELFF
>14|TRBJ1-2|once|.|TRBV5-1
TGCGCCAGCAGCTTTACCGGGGGGGCCTATGGCTACACCTTC
CASSFTGGAYGYTF
>15|TRBJ2-2|.|TRBD1|TRBV6-5
TGTGCCAGCAGGCGGGACAGGCCGATCACCGGGGAGCTGTTTTTT
CASRRDRPITGELFF
>15|TRBJ1-3|few|TRBD1|TRBV5-6
TGTGCCAGCAGGAGACAGGGGACGTCCGGAAACACCATATATTTT
CASRRQGTSGNTIYF
>17|TRBJ2-2|.|TRBD1|TRBV4-1
TGCGCCAGCAGCCAAGATCGGGCAGGGGGCAGGACCGGGGAGCTGTTTTTT
CASSQDRAGGRTGELFF
>15|TRBJ2-1|.|TRBD1|TRBV11-3
TGTGCCAGCAGCCCCGACAGGGGGCTTAGAAATGAGCAGTTCTTC
CASSPDRGLRNEQFF
>18|TRBJ1-3|.|.|TRBV4-3
TGCGCCAGCAGCCAAGATTCTGCAGGAACACTCTCTGGAAACACCATATATTTT
CASSQDSAGTLSGNTIYF
>16|TRBJ2-3|.|TRBD2|TRBV10-3
TGTGCCATCAGTTTGGGACTAGCGGGAGGTATCGATACGCAGTATTTT
CAISLGLAGGIDTQYF
>15|TRBJ1-1|.|TRBD1|TRBV6-6
TGTGCCAGCAGTTACGCCGGACAGGGGAATACTGAAGCTTTCTTT
CASSYAGQGNTEAFF
>13|TRBJ1-2|.|.|TRBV5-6
TGTGTCAGCAGCTTGAAGGGGATTTTCGGCTACACCTTC
CVSSLKGIFGYTF
>14|TRBJ2-1|.|TRBD2|TRBV24-1
TGTGCCACCAGTGAGGCTAGCGGGAACAATGAGCAGTTCTTC
CATSEASGNNEQFF
>15|TRBJ1-2|.|.|TRBV6-5
TGTGCCAGCAGTTACTCAGACAGGATAGGGGATGGCTACACCTTC
CASSYSDRIGDGYTF
>15|TRBJ1-1|.|.|TRBV19
TGTGCCAGTAGTATAGGCGGGTCGAGGAGCGCTGAAGCTTTCTTT
CASSIGGSRSAEAFF
>11|TRBJ2-7|.|.|TRBV15
TGTGCCACCAGCAGAGATCGCGAGCAGTACTTC
CATSRDREQYF
>13|TRBJ1-2|.|TRBD1|TRBV6-5
TGTGCCAGCAGTCCACAGGGGTGGGAAGGCTACACCTTC
CASSPQGWEGYTF
>14|TRBJ1-2|once|.|TRBV27
TGTGCCAGCAGTTTGGGTTGGGGTGAGGGCGGCTACACCTTC
CASSLGWGEGGYTF
>12|TRBJ1-2|.|.|TRBV7-9
TGTGCCAGCAGCTTAGGGAGCTATGGCTACACCTTC
CASSLGSYGYTF
>17|TRBJ1-6|.|TRBD1|TRBV5-4
TGTGCCAGCAGCTTCGGGGGACAGGGGATGGGTAATTCACCCCTCCACTTT
CASSFGGQGMGNSPLHF
>17|TRBJ2-3|.|.|TRBV5-4
TGTGCCAGCAGCTTGGCCCCTCAGGGCAGGTCATTGGATACGCAGTATTTT
CASSLAPQGRSLDTQYF
>14|TRBJ2-2|.|.|TRBV2
TGTGCCAGCAGCGACAGGAATCGGGGCGGGGAGCTGTTTTTT
CASSDRNRGGELFF
>14|TRBJ2-7|.|.|TRBV10-2
TGCGCCACCTCATTAAGTGGAGGGGATAACGAGCAGTACTTC
CATSLSGGDNEQYF
>13|TRBJ2-5|once|.|TRBV7-9
TGTGCCAGCAGCTTCGCCGGACAGAGGACCCAGTACTTC
CASSFAGQRTQYF
>15|TRBJ2-3|.|TRBD2|TRBV3-1/TRBV3-2
TGTGCCAGCAGCCAACTAGCGGGAGCAAGTAATACGCAGTATTTT
CASSQLAGASNTQYF
>16|TRBJ1-3|.|.|TRBV19
TGTGCCAGTAGTAGGGGTGGAGGGCGATCTGGAAACACCATATATTTT
CASSRGGGRSGNTIYF
>13|TRBJ1-4|once|TRBD1|TRBV27
TGTGCCAGCAGAAGACAGGGGGACGAAAAACTGTTTTTT
CASRRQGDEKLFF
>15|TRBJ2-7|.|TRBD2|TRBV3-1/TRBV3-2
TGTGCCAGCAGCCAAGCTTGGACTAGCGGCTACGAGCAGTACTTC
CASSQAWTSGYEQYF
>15|TRBJ2-3|.|.|TRBV15
TGTGCCACCAGCCCTTTGGAGGGGAGCACAGATACGCAGTATTTT
CATSPLEGSTDTQYF
>12|TRBJ2-1|.|TRBD2|TRBV3-1/TRBV3-2
TGTGCCAGTCCTCTACCTAGCGGGGGGGCCTTCTTC
CASPLPSGGAFF
>16|TRBJ2-1|.|TRBD2|TRBV5-1
TGCGCCAGCAGCTTGGAGTCTAGCGGGAGTTACAATGAGCAGTTCTTC
CASSLESSGSYNEQFF
>15|TRBJ2-7|few|TRBD1|TRBV4-3
TGCGCCAGCAGCCAAGAAAGGCAGGGGGCCTACGAGCAGTACTTC
CASSQERQGAYEQYF
>13|TRBJ2-3|.|TRBD1|TRBV12-3/TRBV12-4
TGTGCCAGCAGTTTCCAGGGGGCAGATACGCAGTATTTT
CASSFQGADTQYF
>13|TRBJ1-5|.|.|TRBV27
TGTGCCAGCGCAGGGGACGGCAATCAGCCCCAGCATTTT
CASAGDGNQPQHF